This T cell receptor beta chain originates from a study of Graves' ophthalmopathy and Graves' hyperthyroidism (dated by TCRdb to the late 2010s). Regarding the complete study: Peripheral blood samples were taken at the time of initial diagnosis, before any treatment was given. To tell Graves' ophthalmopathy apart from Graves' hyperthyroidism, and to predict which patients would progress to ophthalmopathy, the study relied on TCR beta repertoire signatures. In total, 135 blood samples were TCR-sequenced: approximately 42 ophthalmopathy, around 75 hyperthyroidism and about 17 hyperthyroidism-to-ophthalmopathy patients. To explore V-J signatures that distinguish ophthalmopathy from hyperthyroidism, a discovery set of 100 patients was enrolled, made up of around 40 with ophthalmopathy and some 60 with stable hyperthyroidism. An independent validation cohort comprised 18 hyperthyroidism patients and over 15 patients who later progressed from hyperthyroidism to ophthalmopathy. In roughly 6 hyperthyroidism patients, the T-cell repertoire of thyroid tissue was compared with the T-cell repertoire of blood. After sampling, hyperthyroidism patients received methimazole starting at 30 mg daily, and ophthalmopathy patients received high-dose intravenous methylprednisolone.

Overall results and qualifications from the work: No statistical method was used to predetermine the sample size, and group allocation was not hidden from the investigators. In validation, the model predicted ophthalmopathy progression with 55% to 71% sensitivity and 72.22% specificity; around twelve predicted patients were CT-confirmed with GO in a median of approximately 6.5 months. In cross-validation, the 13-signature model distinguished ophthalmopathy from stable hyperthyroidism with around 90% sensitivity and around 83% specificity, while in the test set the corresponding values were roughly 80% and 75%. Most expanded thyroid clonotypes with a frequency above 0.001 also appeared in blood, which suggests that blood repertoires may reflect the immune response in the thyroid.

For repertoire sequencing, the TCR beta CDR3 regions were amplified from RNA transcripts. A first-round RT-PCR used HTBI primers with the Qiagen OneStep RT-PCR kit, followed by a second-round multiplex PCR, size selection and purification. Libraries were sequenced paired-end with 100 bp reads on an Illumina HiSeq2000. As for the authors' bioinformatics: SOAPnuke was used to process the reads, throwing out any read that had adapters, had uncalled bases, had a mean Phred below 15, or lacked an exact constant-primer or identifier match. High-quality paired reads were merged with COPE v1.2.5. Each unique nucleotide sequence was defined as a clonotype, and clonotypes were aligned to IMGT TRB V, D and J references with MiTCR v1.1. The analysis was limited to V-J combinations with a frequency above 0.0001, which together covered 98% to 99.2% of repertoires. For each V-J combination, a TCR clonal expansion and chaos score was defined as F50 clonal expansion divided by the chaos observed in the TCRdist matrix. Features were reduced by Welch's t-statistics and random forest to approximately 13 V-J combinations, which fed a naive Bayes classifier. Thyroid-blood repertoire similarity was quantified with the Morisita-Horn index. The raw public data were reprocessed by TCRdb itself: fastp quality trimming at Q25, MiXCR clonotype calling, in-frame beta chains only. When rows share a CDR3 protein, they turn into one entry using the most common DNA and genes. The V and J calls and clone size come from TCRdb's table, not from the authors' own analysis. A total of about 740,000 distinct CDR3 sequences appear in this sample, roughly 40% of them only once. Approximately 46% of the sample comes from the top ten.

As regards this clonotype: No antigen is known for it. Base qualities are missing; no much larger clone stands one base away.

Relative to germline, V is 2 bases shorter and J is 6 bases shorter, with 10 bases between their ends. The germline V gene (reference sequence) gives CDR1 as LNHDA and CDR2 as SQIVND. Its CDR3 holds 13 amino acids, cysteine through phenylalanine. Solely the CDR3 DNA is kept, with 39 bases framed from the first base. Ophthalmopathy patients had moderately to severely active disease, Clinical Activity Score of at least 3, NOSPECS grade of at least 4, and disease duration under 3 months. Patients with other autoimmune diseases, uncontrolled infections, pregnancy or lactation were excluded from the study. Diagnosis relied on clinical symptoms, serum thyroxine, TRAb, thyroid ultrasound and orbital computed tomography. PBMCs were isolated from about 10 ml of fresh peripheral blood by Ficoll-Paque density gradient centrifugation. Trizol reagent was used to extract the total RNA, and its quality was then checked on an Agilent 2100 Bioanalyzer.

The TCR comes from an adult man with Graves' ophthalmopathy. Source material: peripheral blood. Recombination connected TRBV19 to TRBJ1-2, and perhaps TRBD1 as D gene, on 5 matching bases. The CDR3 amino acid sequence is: CASSIQGLHGYTF. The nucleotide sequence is TGTGCCAGTAGTATACAGGGTCTCCATGGCTACACCTTC. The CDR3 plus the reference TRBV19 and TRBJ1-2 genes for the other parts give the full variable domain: DGGITQSPKYLFRKEGQNVTLSCEQNLNHDAMYWYRQDPGQGLRLIYYSQIVNDFQKGDIAEGYSVSREKKESFPLTVTSAQKNPTAFYLCASSIQGLHGYTFGSGTRLTVV.